A selection of T cell receptor beta chains follows, all from one sample in a study of Graves' ophthalmopathy and Graves' hyperthyroidism. Each CDR3 protein is one row after TCRdb ran MiXCR on the multiplex PCR reads. The sample contains over a million distinct CDR3 sequences, about 36% of which appear only once. Sequenced input: peripheral blood or thyroid tissue (not recorded which). The receptor source for this set is an adult man with Graves' hyperthyroidism. Each CDR3 is given with its conserved first and last residue. A D gene is named only where the DNA matches it firmly.

D	V	J	CDR3
NA	TRBV25-1	TRBJ2-2	CASRALGGPGELFF
NA	TRBV19	TRBJ1-2	CASSTYRTANYGYTF
TRBD1	TRBV10-3	TRBJ1-5	CASSPGQGRPKNNSNQPQHF
NA	TRBV15	TRBJ2-6	CASDRAGANVLTF
TRBD1	TRBV15	TRBJ1-6	CATSSTGTANSPLHF
NA	TRBV2	TRBJ1-1	CASSDQTGRGNTETFF
NA	TRBV7-2	NA	CASSRAGPPGSNEQFF
TRBD1	TRBV11-2	TRBJ1-1	CASSMTGVMNTEAFF
NA	TRBV30	TRBJ1-3	CAWSFLGSGNTIYF
NA	TRBV29-1	TRBJ1-1	CSVHRDLYTEAFF
NA	TRBV5-6	TRBJ2-5	CASSLTGLGQETQYF
NA	TRBV29-1	TRBJ2-6	CSVDLTLGANVLTF
NA	TRBV5-6	TRBJ2-7	CASRTQLTDTYEQYF
TRBD1	TRBV19	TRBJ1-2	CASSRDSGASNYGYTF
NA	TRBV20-1	TRBJ2-7	CSARDRSGQYGSEQYF
TRBD1	TRBV6-5	TRBJ2-7	CASSPSRGISEQYF
NA	TRBV20-1	TRBJ2-7	CSATRQVGAYEQYF
NA	TRBV19	TRBJ1-1	CATQGRALSTEAFF
NA	TRBV20-1	TRBJ1-1	CTPTQGRHMNTEAFF
NA	TRBV10-2	TRBJ2-7	CASSLFGLSYEQYF
TRBD1	TRBV19	TRBJ1-5	CASRTGGAASNQPQHF
NA	TRBV18	TRBJ1-1	CASSQKSQNTEAFF
NA	TRBV4-1	TRBJ1-5	CASSREGTFNQPQHF
TRBD1	TRBV5-1	TRBJ1-5	CASSLGTGASETQHF
NA	TRBV7-8	TRBJ1-2	CASSKGQGYNYGYTF
NA	TRBV6-6	TRBJ1-1	CASSYSLGNEAFF
TRBD1	TRBV29-1	TRBJ1-1	CSVWTGRTSGSEAFF
NA	TRBV5-1	TRBJ1-1	CASRRDTNTEAFF
NA	TRBV5-1	TRBJ2-5	CASSLSSAFQETQYF
NA	TRBV5-6	TRBJ1-2	CASSRRRTAPYGYTF
TRBD2	TRBV4-1	TRBJ2-7	CASSQGGGTTYEQYF
NA	TRBV11-2	TRBJ2-2	CASSLYTRFAGELLF
TRBD2	TRBV7-2	TRBJ2-5	CASSSKRGGQETQYF
TRBD2	TRBV20-1	TRBJ2-7	CSARLAGVPEQYF
NA	TRBV18	TRBJ2-5	CASSPSLRETQYF
TRBD1	TRBV5-4	TRBJ2-7	CASSFQGAHDEQYF
TRBD1	TRBV2	TRBJ2-1	CASSPPGQGWNEQFF
NA	TRBV20-1	TRBJ2-5	CSARGGTLIGTQYF
TRBD1	TRBV7-2	TRBJ1-2	CASSLDGTGMYGYTF
NA	TRBV25-1	TRBJ1-4	CASSAVLGGEKLFF
NA	TRBV7-2	TRBJ2-2	CASSRGPGNTGELFF
NA	TRBV4-3	TRBJ2-2	CASSQVQGGTGELFF
NA	TRBV5-6	TRBJ2-5	CASSPESQETQYF
NA	TRBV12-3/TRBV12-4	TRBJ2-7	CASSPSGHEQYF
TRBD2	TRBV9	TRBJ2-7	CASCRRGGYDEQYF
NA	TRBV10-3	TRBJ2-5	CASSYGAGVETQYF
NA	TRBV7-9	TRBJ2-6	CASSLAQAGANVLTF
NA	TRBV6-5	TRBJ1-1	CASMRDALVANTEAFF
NA	TRBV15	TRBJ1-4	CATSRPTGGNEKLFF
NA	TRBV19	TRBJ1-1	CASSIGSAGGNTEAFF
TRBD2	TRBV29-1	TRBJ2-7	CSVEVGGDSYEQYF
NA	TRBV19	TRBJ1-5	CASSTRAQPQHF
TRBD1	TRBV7-9	TRBJ2-7	CASSFVSGGTYEQYF
NA	TRBV7-2	TRBJ2-3	CASSLYERTDTQYF
NA	TRBV5-6	TRBJ1-6	CASSVGGTLYNSPLHF